This T cell receptor beta chain is from a study of shared clonotypes between healthy human individuals. Turning to the study itself: Per-donor plates numbered three CD4 naive, three CD4 memory, two CD8 naive and one CD8 memory.

The authors ran the assay at deep level. Here immunoSEQ multiplex PCR was the method, and the copy in TCRdb shows in-frame clones only, minus some. Here the sample spans roughly 700,000 clones, 90% being singletons. There are 15 residues in the CDR3. The germline CDR1 and CDR2 sequences are MDHEN and SYDVKM. V was pared by 10 bases and J by 0 bases, with 16 bases between. This TCR was sampled from a man between 18 and 35 years old in good health. Some clones in this sample may be carry-over from other donors' samples. The sequencing sample was made of memory CD8+ T cells from PBMCs. The sample's subset: CD45RO+ cells pooled with CCR7-negative TemRA cells. The chain has TRBV28 and TRBJ2-1; the D gene is possibly TRBD1 (5 bases). CDR3 in amino acids: CATDQGFNSYNEQFF. DNA for the CDR3: TGTGCCACTGACCAGGGCTTCAACTCCTACAATGAGCAGTTCTTC.